The following is a T cell receptor beta chain sequence with its context. This clone was picked up a small number of times. It has no known antigen specificity. No qualities accompany the bases; no much larger clone lies one base away. This sample is drawn from a study of cytomegalovirus exposure and HLA in healthy donors (dated by TCRdb to about 2017). With respect to the entire study: According to an earlier analysis of a few hundred of the donors, 200 million or so T cells yielded some 110 million unique TCR beta sequences and 276 Gb of sequence data. The study aimed to test whether signatures of past pathogen exposure could be identified by cataloging public T cell receptors. The study profiled the T cell repertoires of hundreds of subjects by immunosequencing and related them to cytomegalovirus serostatus. All discovery cohort repertoires had been generated using a single sequencing platform. A later analysis re-analyzed previously published TCR beta repertoires from 666 donors and added high-resolution HLA genotyping to study TCR occurrence patterns. To predict cytomegalovirus infection status, the study brought together high-throughput TCR immunosequencing, statistical association of individual TCRs with disease status, and machine learning. An early release covering roughly 600 HLA-typed donors comprised roughly 300 gigabases of sequencing data and around 80 million unique TCR sequences. Rather than drawing on any new phenotypic data, the later analysis identified candidate immune exposures from TCR beta sequences and the way those sequences occurred across donors. Both class I and class II loci were covered by HLA typing, at four-digit resolution. On average, approximately 250,000 unique TCR beta nucleotide sequences were sequenced per donor among 398 genotyped donors of the cohort, with roughly 18% of those sequences being non-productive. The number of donors typed differed by locus, with roughly 620-640 for A, B, C, DRB1 and DQB1, more than 500 for DQA1, some 570 for DPA1, and 400 to 490 for DPB1. Among the approximately 400 genotyped donors, 75% to 90% belonged to the genetic ancestry cluster associated with self-reported Caucasian donors. Donor age, sex, ethnicity and CMV serostatus were compiled alongside the repertoire data. An earlier analysis of several hundred of the donors applied high-throughput TCR beta sequencing to assess whether each TCR beta V gene segment acted as functional or pseudogenic. Four or five DR-DQ haplotypes were handled as single units for association and clustering, since linkage in the cohort was strong. Genome-wide SNP genotypes for about three fifths of the 666 donors were used in a later genetic analysis, which treated that subset as a discovery cohort. A separate validation cohort of about 110 different subjects was used in addition to the roughly 670-subject first cohort. Overall study results and their limits: In a later analysis, around 17,000 TCR beta sequences were associated with specific HLA alleles at a false discovery rate of 0.05. The 87-base-pair reads could not distinguish some IMGT-functional V segments, including TRBV6-2 and TRBV6-3, so those segments were excluded. In an earlier analysis of a few hundred of the donors, most TCR beta V segments were observed in productive rearrangements about 87% or about 30% of the time, broadly matching IMGT annotations. The authors suggested that the approach could potentially be generalized to other disease states and immunological phenotypes. A later analysis found that most CMV-associated TCR beta chains appeared HLA-restricted, with HLA associations seemingly driven largely by CMV exposure. In a later analysis, the rate of TCR association differed among HLA loci, with DRB1 alleles having the most associated TCRs and HLA-C alleles having the fewest. A group of highly shared sequence variants was considered likely to be a technical artifact of the sequencing pipeline. The study listed approximately 150 TCR beta chains as associated with cytomegalovirus. Correlated functional status among segregating V segments might reflect linkage disequilibrium, but an unknown experimental factor could not be ruled out. Most TCR sequences were observed very rarely across donors, whereas some public TCRs were present in many individuals. Seventeen rarely observed V segments, including chromosome 9 orphons, were excluded from the earlier analysis of a few hundred of the donors because counts were too low. Sequencing depth was assumed to be roughly uniform across donors in the presence/absence analyses, though that assumption may not hold. A later genetic analysis reported fewer N-insertions in productive TCRs among donors in an Asian-associated ancestry cluster than the roughly 720-donor mean. Assigning TCR associations to individual alleles was difficult when HLA alleles, especially DR and DQ, strongly co-occurred. A later analysis found that HLA-associated TCR beta chains were more clonally expanded and had lower generation probabilities than equally common non-associated chains. Cytomegalovirus status was reported to be diagnosed by the classifier with high specificity and sensitivity in both the original and validation cohorts. Immune exposure information for the cohort was limited to CMV serostatus. In a later analysis, several top co-occurrence clusters were reported to appear linked to parvovirus B19, influenza, CMV and Epstein-Barr virus. In this cohort, only TCR beta chains were sequenced, and detectable features were limited by the absence of alpha or paired-chain data. HLA typing was unavailable for some donors at each locus, so association tests used only the typed subset. In vitro tests confirmed that three of the cytomegalovirus-associated TCR beta chains recognize cytomegalovirus antigens. A further reported finding was that TCR beta sequences accurately predicted the HLA-A and HLA-B alleles for most subjects in the first cohort. In a later genetic analysis, a missense DCLRE1C variant was associated with V-gene and J-gene trimming of TCR beta chains, and the association was replicated in an independent cohort.

In the germline V gene, CDR1 corresponds to MNHEY and CDR2 to SVGAGI. The CDR3 runs 14 amino acids, cysteine and phenylalanine included. Only the CDR3 part of the read is kept: 42 bases, read in frame from the first base. V and J lose 1 base and 1 base, and a span of 7 bases separates them. The method behind the library was the immunoSEQ multiplex PCR assay. The multiplex PCR relied on a mix of 60 forward primers for TCR Vbeta segments and 13 reverse primers for TCR Jbeta segments. The CDR3 region of rearranged TCR beta genes was amplified from genomic DNA with a multiplex PCR assay. Amplified TCR beta libraries were sequenced as 87-base-pair reads on the Illumina HiSeq System. The paper's data handling went like this. A later analysis tallied 75 million to 95 million unique TCR beta chains across the approximately 670 repertoires, and around 10 million of those chains were shared by two or more donors. A nearest-neighbor algorithm error-corrected the raw reads and collapsed the reads into unique sequences, merging closely related sequences to remove PCR and sequencing errors. To assign V, D and J gene segments, CDR3 sequences were aligned to IMGT reference sequences. For a sequence to be retained, a match of at least six nucleotides was required to both a V gene segment and a J gene segment. Rearrangements were classified as productive when the CDR3 lacked stop codons and remained in frame with V and J, and all other rearrangements were classified as non-productive. CDR3 was defined according to IMGT convention as the region running from the second conserved V-encoded cysteine to the conserved J-encoded phenylalanine. The earlier analysis of about 500 of the donors excluded sequences that lacked an unambiguous match to a single V gene segment. An earlier analysis of 587 of the donors called V segments functional above 56.7% productive rearrangements and segregating when the between-donor standard deviation exceeded 5%. To diagnose cytomegalovirus status from the catalog of TCR beta chain sequences, a statistical classification framework was built. V and J gene assignment, in a later analysis, came from comparing TCR nucleotide sequences with IMGT/GENE-DB human TR gene sequences. Using the TCRdist pipeline, a later analysis assigned CDR3 sequences along with most-parsimonious VDJ recombination scenarios. In a later analysis, each TCR beta chain was defined by its CDR3 amino acid sequence together with its V-gene family, and reads lacking a unique V-gene family were excluded. As a way to deal with suspected cross-contamination and a sequencing artifact, a later analysis dropped over 550 nucleotide sequences that were highly shared and had low generation probability. For each public chain, a later analysis derived a clonal expansion index from normalized ranks of inferred template counts within each repertoire. In a later analysis, generation probabilities were computed with a VDJ recombination model fitted to out-of-frame rearrangements, and the resulting probabilities were checked against IGoR. A later analysis scored TCR-TCR, TCR-HLA and TCR-CMV co-occurrence with hypergeometric tests, applying a repertoire-size bias correction to TCR pairs. To estimate false discovery rates, a later analysis permuted the HLA or CMV assignments 20 times. In a later analysis, co-occurring TCRs were grouped with DBSCAN, and TCRdist sequence similarity was added when clustering was performed within HLA-allele-positive subsets. Co-occurrence clustering excluded repertoires with fewer than 30,000 or more than 120,000 public chains, plus five with anomalous nucleotide sharing. Held by TCRdb, this immuneACCESS table contains in-frame sequences only and omits some clones. Under half of the omission traces to an unresolved V gene where checked; the cause of the rest is unknown. V and J calls and clone size follow that table, whereas D and trimming were derived from the DNA. For this sample there are around 190,000 clones; under 9.5% appear just once. The ten largest make up approximately 1.3% of the sample.

The cohort comprised 670 or so healthy bone marrow donors. At the time of sampling, every cohort member was nominally healthy, though immune exposures that went unrecorded were likely present. The donor was CMV seropositive and was included in the group of 300 or so seropositive cohort members. A peripheral blood sample was collected from each donor, and TCR beta sequencing was performed on peripheral blood mononuclear cells. Genomic DNA was extracted from the blood cell samples with the Qiagen DNeasy Blood Extraction Kit. Recombination connected TRBV6-5 to TRBJ1-1; TRBD1 is perhaps the D gene, given 6 matching bases. This sequence was found in a woman in her twenties or thirties in good health and CMV-seropositive. Sequencing was performed on PBMCs. The nucleotides are TGTGCCAGCAGTTACTTGGGACAGAACACTGAAGCTTTCTTT. Translated, it reads CASSYLGQNTEAFF.